The T cell receptor beta chain described here comes from a study of blood T cells in healthy people across ages. Each sample provided at least 6 micrograms of extracted total RNA. The use of a sample-barcoded 5' primer and a J-beta primer mix characterized a second PCR of roughly 6 to 11 cycles. TCRdb ran MiXCR on the 5' RACE reads and lists one entry per CDR3 protein. The sample contains fewer than 900,000 distinct CDR3 sequences, more than 40% of which appear only once. Trimming stripped 2 bases from V and 0 bases from J, with 14 bases between. The CDR3 has 16 residues. Looked up from germline, CDR1 is DFQATT and CDR2 is SNEGSKA (reference sequence). Turning to this clonotype: Its antigen remains unknown.

Study-level results: As age increased, TCR beta diversity per million T cells fell in a roughly linear fashion.

Sequences were obtained from blood. The receptor was derived from a woman aged 55-69 years in good health. J is TRBJ2-1 and V is TRBV20-1; perhaps TRBD2 as D (6 bases). CDR3 residues: CSARPLRGSSYNEQFF. In DNA form, the CDR3 reads TGCAGTGCTAGACCCCTTCGGGGGAGCTCCTACAATGAGCAGTTCTTC.